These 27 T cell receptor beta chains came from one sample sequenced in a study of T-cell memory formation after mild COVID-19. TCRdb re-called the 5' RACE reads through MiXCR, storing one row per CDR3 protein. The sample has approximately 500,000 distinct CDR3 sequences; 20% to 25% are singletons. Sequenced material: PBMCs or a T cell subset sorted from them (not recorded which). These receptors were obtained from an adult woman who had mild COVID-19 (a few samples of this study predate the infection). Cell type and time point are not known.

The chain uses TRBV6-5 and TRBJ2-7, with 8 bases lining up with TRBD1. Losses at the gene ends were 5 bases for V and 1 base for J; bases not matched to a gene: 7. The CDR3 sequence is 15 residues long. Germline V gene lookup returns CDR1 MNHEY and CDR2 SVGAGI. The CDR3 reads CASSQTGDHSYEQYF. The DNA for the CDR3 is TGTGCCAGCAGTCAGACAGGGGACCATTCCTACGAGCAGTACTTC.

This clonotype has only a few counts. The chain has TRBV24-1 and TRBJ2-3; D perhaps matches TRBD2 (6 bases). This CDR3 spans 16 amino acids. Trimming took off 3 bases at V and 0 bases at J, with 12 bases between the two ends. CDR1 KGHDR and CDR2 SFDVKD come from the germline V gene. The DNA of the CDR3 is TGTGCCACCAGTGATCCAACCGGGACTAGCACAGATACGCAGTATTTT. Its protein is CATSDPTGTSTDTQYF.

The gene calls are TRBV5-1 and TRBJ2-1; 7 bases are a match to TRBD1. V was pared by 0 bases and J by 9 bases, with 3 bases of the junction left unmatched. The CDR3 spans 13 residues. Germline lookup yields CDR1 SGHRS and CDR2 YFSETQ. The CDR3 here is CASSLGQGGEQFF. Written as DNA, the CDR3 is TGCGCCAGCAGCTTGGGACAGGGTGGTGAGCAGTTCTTC.

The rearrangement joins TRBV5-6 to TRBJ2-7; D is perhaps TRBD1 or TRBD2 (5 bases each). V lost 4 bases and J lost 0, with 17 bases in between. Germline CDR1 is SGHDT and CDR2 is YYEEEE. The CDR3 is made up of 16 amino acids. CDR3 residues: CASSGGWDHFSYEQYF. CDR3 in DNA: TGTGCCAGCAGCGGTGGATGGGACCATTTCTCCTACGAGCAGTACTTC.

The DNA of the CDR3 is TGTGCCACCAGTGGTCCGGGACAGACCTATGGCTACACCTTC. It encodes CATSGPGQTYGYTF. The chain carries TRBV24-1 and TRBJ1-2, with 7 bases lining up with TRBD1. CDR1 and CDR2 (germline): KGHDR, SFDVKD. V shed 5 bases, J shed 4 bases, and the junction held 6 bases outside the gene matches. The CDR3 totals 14 residues.

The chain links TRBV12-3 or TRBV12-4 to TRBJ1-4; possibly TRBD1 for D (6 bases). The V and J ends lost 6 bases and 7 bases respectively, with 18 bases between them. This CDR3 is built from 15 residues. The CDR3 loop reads CASREAGRGSEKLFF. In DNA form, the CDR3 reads TGTGCCAGCAGGGAGGCGGGGAGGGGGAGTGAAAAACTGTTTTTT.

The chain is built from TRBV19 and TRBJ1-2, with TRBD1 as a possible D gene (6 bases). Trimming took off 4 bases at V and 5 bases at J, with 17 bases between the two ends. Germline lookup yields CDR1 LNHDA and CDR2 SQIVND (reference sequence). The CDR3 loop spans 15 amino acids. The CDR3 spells CASSTKQTGGYGYTF. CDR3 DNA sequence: TGTGCCAGTAGTACAAAACAGACAGGCGGGTATGGCTACACCTTC.

The CDR3 region is CAVGRGSGTGELFF. The CDR3 DNA reads TGTGCCGTTGGCAGGGGGTCAGGAACCGGGGAGCTGTTTTTT. V gene TRBV15 combines with J gene TRBJ2-2; 7 nucleotides agree with TRBD1. CDR3 length equals 14 residues. Trimming took 11 bases from V and 5 from J; bases not matched to a gene: 11. Germline assignment: CDR1 LNHNV and CDR2 YYDKDF (reference sequence).

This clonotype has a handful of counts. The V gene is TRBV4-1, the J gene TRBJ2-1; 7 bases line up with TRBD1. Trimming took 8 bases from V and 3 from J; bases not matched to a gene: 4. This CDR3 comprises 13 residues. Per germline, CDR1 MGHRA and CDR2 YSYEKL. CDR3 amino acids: CASATGSYNEQFF. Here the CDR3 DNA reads TGCGCCAGCGCGACAGGGAGCTACAATGAGCAGTTCTTC.

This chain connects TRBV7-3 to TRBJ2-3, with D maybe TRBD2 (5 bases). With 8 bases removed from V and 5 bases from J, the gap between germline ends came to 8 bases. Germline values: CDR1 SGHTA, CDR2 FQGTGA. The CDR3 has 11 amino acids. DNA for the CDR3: TGTGCCAGCGGTGGGAGAGATACGCAGTATTTT. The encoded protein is CASGGRDTQYF.

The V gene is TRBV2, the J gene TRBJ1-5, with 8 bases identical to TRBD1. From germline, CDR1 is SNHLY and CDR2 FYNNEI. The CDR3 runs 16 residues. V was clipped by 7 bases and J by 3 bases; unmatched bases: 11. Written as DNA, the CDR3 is TGTGCCAGCATTTCGGACAGGGCTGGCGCCAATCAGCCCCAGCATTTT. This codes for CASISDRAGANQPQHF.

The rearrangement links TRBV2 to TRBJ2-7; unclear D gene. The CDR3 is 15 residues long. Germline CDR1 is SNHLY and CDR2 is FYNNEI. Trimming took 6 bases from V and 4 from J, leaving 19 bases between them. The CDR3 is CASSSGPLELYEQYF. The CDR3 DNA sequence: TGTGCCAGCAGCTCCGGACCCCTGGAACTATACGAGCAGTACTTC. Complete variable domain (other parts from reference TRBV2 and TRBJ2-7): EPEVTQTPSHQVTQMGQEVILRCVPISNHLYFYWYRQILGQKVEFLVSFYNNEISEKSEIFDDQFSVERPDGSNFTLKIRSTKLEDSAMYFCASSSGPLELYEQYFGPGTRLTVT.

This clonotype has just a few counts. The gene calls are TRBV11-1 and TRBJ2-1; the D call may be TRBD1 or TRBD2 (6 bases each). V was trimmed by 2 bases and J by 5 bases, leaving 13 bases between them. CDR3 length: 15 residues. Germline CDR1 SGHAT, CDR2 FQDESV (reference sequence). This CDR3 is CASSLSGARNNEQFF. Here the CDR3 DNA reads TGTGCCAGCAGCTTATCGGGGGCAAGAAACAATGAGCAGTTCTTC. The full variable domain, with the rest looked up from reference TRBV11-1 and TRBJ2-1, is EAEVAQSPRYKITEKSQAVAFWCDPISGHATLYWYRQILGQGPELLVQFQDESVVDDSQLPKDRFSAERLKGVDSTLKIQPAELGDSAMYLCASSLSGARNNEQFFGPGTRLTVL.

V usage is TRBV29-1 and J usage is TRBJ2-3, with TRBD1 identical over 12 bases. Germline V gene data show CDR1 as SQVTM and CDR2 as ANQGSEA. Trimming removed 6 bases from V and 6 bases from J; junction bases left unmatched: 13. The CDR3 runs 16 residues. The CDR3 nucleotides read TGCAGCGTGTCCGGGACAGGGGGCTTCGGGGTGGATACGCAGTATTTT. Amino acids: CSVSGTGGFGVDTQYF.

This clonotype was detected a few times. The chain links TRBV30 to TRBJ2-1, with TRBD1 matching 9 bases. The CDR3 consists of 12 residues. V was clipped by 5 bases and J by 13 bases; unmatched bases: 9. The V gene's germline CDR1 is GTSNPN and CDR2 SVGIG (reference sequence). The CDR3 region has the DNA TGTGCCTGGTCCCGGGACAGGGAGTTCCAGTTCTTC. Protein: CAWSRDREFQFF.

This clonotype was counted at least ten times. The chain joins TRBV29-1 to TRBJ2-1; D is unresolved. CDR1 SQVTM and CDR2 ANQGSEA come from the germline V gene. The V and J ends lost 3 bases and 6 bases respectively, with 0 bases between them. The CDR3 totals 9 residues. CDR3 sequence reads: CSVDNEQFF. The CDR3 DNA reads TGCAGCGTTGACAATGAGCAGTTCTTC.

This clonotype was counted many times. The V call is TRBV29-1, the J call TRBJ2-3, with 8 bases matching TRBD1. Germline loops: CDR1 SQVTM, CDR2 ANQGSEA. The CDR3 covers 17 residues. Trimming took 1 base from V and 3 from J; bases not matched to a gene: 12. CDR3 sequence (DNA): TGCAGCGTTGAAGCCCTGGCAAGACAGGGGCGTACAGATACGCAGTATTTT. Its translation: CSVEALARQGRTDTQYF.

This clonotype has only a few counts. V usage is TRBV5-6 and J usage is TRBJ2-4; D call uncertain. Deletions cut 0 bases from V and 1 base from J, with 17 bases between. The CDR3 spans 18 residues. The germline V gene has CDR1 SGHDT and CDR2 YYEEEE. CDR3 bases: TGTGCCAGCAGCTTGGGAGCAAACATCAGGTTGGCCAAAAACATTCAGTACTTC. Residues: CASSLGANIRLAKNIQYF. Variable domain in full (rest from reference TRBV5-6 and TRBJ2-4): DAGVTQSPTHLIKTRGQQVTLRCSPKSGHDTVSWYQQALGQGPQFIFQYYEEEERQRGNFPDRFSGHQFPNYSSELNVNALLLGDSALYLCASSLGANIRLAKNIQYFGAGTRLSVL.

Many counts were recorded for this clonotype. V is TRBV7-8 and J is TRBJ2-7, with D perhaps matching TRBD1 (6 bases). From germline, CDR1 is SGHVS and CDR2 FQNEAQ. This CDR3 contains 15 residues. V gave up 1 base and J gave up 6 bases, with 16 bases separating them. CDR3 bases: TGTGCCAGCAGCTTAGGGGCCTGGGACAACTCCGAGCAGTACTTC. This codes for CASSLGAWDNSEQYF. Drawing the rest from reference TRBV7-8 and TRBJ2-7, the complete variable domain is GAGVSQSPRYKVAKRGQDVALRCDPISGHVSLFWYQQALGQGPEFLTYFQNEAQLDKSGLPSDRFFAERPEGSVSTLKIQRTQQEDSAVYLCASSLGAWDNSEQYFGPGTRLTVT.

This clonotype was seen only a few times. The CDR3 DNA sequence: TGTGCCAGCAGCGAACTTACAACTAATGAAAAACTGTTTTTT. Translated: CASSELTTNEKLFF. This chain joins TRBV2 and TRBJ1-4, with D uncertain. Looked up from germline, CDR1 is SNHLY and CDR2 is FYNNEI. V shed 6 bases and J shed 0 bases, with 8 bases lying between them. CDR3 size: 14 residues.

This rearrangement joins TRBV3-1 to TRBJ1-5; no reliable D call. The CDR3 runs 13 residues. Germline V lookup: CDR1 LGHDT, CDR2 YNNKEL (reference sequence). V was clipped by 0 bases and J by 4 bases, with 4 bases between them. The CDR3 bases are TGTGCCAGCAGCCAAGAACCGAATCAGCCCCAGCATTTT. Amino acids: CASSQEPNQPQHF.

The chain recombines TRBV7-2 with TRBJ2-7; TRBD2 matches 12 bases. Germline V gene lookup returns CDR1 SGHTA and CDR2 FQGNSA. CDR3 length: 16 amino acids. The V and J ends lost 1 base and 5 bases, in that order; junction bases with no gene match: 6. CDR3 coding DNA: TGTGCCAGCAGCTTAGGAATTAGACTAGCGGGAGACGAGCAGTACTTC. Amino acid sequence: CASSLGIRLAGDEQYF.

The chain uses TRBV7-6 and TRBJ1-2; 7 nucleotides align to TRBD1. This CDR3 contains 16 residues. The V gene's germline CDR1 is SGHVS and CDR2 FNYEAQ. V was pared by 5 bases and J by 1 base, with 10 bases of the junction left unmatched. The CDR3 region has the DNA TGTGCCAGCAGCCCGGACGTGGGGACAGTTAACTATGGCTACACCTTC. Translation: CASSPDVGTVNYGYTF.

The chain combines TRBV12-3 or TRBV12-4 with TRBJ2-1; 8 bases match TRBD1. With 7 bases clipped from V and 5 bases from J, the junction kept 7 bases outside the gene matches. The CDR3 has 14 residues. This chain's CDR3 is CASTRGQINNEQFF. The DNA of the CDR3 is TGTGCCAGCACCAGGGGGCAGATAAACAATGAGCAGTTCTTC.

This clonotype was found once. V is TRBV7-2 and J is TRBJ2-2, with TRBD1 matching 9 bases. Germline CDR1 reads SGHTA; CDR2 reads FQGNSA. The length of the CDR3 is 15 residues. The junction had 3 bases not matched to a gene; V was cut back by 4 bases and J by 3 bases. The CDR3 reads CASSWGQGDTGELFF. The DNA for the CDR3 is TGTGCCAGCAGCTGGGGACAGGGAGACACCGGGGAGCTGTTTTTT. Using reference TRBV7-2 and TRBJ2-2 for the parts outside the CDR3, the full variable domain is GAGVSQSPSNKVTEKGKDVELRCDPISGHTALYWYRQSLGQGLEFLIYFQGNSAPDKSGLPSDRFSAERTGGSVSTLTIQRTQQEDSAVYLCASSWGQGDTGELFFGEGSRLTVL.

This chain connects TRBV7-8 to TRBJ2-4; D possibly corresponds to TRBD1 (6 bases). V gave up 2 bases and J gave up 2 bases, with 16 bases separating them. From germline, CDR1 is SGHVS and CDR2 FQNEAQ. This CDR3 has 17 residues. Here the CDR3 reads CASSLFGRGMSKNIQYF. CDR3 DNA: TGTGCCAGCAGCTTATTCGGCAGGGGAATGTCCAAAAACATTCAGTACTTC.

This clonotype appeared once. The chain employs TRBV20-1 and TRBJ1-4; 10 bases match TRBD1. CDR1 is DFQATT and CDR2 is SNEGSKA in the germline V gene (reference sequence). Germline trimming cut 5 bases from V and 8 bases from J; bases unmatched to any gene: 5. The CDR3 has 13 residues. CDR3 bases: TGCAGTGCTGCTGACAGGGGGCAAGAAAAACTGTTTTTT. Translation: CSAADRGQEKLFF.